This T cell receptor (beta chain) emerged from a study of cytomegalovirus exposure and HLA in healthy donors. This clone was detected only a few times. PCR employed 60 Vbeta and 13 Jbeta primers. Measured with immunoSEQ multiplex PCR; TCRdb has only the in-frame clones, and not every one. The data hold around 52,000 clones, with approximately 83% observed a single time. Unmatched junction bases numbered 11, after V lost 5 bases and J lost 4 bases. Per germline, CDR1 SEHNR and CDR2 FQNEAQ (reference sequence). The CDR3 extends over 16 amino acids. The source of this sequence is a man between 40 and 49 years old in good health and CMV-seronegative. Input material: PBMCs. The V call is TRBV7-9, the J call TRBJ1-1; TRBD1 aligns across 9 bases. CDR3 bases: TGTGCCAGCAGCCCCTCTACGGGACAGGGTGCCACTGAAGCTTTCTTT. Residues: CASSPSTGQGATEAFF.